A selection of T cell receptor beta chains follows, all from one sample in a study of cytomegalovirus exposure and HLA in healthy donors. Assay: immunoSEQ multiplex PCR; the TCRdb copy retains only in-frame clones and omits some. The data contain around 150,000 clones, about 81% of them singletons. Sequencing input: PBMCs. All receptors derive from a woman in her 50s in good health and CMV-seropositive. Both conserved end residues are part of each CDR3. The D gene is left open where the match is weak. The listing skips clone size in some rows; elsewhere it reads once, few, many or a size class.

d_gene: TRBD2; abundance: NA; v_gene: TRBV4-3; j_gene: TRBJ2-5; CDR3nt: TGCGCCAGCAGCCAACCGGGACTAGCGGGGACCCAGTACTTC; CDR3aa: CASSQPGLAGTQYF
d_gene: NA; abundance: NA; v_gene: TRBV28; j_gene: TRBJ1-2; CDR3nt: TGTGCCAGCAGTTTTGAGGGAGGGTCCCGAAACTATGGCTACACCTTC; CDR3aa: CASSFEGGSRNYGYTF
d_gene: NA; abundance: once; v_gene: TRBV11-2; j_gene: TRBJ1-1; CDR3nt: TGTGCCAGCAGCTTAGGAGCTCAGGCGAACACTGAAGCTTTCTTT; CDR3aa: CASSLGAQANTEAFF
d_gene: NA; abundance: NA; v_gene: TRBV30; j_gene: TRBJ2-3; CDR3nt: TGTGCCTACCCCAGGAGGCAGCGGCTGTCTAGCACAGATACGCAGTATTTT; CDR3aa: CAYPRRQRLSSTDTQYF
d_gene: NA; abundance: NA; v_gene: TRBV4-1; j_gene: TRBJ2-4; CDR3nt: TGCGCCAGCAGCCAAGGGGCTGCACAGTCACAAGCCAAAAACATTCAGTACTTC; CDR3aa: CASSQGAAQSQAKNIQYF
d_gene: NA; abundance: NA; v_gene: TRBV29-1; j_gene: TRBJ2-5; CDR3nt: TGCAGCGTTGAATTAACGTGGCTCCGGGTCGAGACCCAGTACTTC; CDR3aa: CSVELTWLRVETQYF
d_gene: NA; abundance: NA; v_gene: TRBV9; j_gene: TRBJ1-5; CDR3nt: TGTGCCAGCAGCGGTGCAGGGTACCCCAATCAGCCCCAGCATTTT; CDR3aa: CASSGAGYPNQPQHF
d_gene: TRBD1; abundance: NA; v_gene: TRBV4-1; j_gene: TRBJ2-7; CDR3nt: TGCGCCAGCAGACCTGGGACAGGGAACCCGCGAGCAGAGCAGTACTTC; CDR3aa: CASRPGTGNPRAEQYF
d_gene: TRBD1; abundance: NA; v_gene: TRBV5-8; j_gene: TRBJ1-5; CDR3nt: TGTGCCAGCAGCCATGGACAGGGAACAGATCAGCCCCAGCATTTT; CDR3aa: CASSHGQGTDQPQHF
d_gene: NA; abundance: NA; v_gene: TRBV20-1; j_gene: TRBJ2-5; CDR3nt: TGCAGCCAAGCGGAACAAGAGACCCAGTACTTC; CDR3aa: CSQAEQETQYF
d_gene: TRBD2; abundance: NA; v_gene: TRBV5-4; j_gene: TRBJ2-1; CDR3nt: TGTGCCAGCAGCCCCCCGGGGGGGCCAATGGTTGAGCAGTTCTTC; CDR3aa: CASSPPGGPMVEQFF
d_gene: NA; abundance: NA; v_gene: TRBV19; j_gene: TRBJ2-6; CDR3nt: TGTGCCAGTAGTATAGTCCGGGGCTCTGGGGCCAACGTCCTGACTTTC; CDR3aa: CASSIVRGSGANVLTF
d_gene: NA; abundance: NA; v_gene: TRBV29-1; j_gene: TRBJ2-7; CDR3nt: TGCAGCGTTGTAGGCGGGGCAGGGGGTGACTCCTACGAGCAGTACTTC; CDR3aa: CSVVGGAGGDSYEQYF
d_gene: NA; abundance: NA; v_gene: TRBV6-5; j_gene: TRBJ1-1; CDR3nt: TGTGCCAGCAGGAACCCAGGGGACACTGAAGCTTTCTTT; CDR3aa: CASRNPGDTEAFF
d_gene: NA; abundance: NA; v_gene: TRBV7-2; j_gene: TRBJ2-7; CDR3nt: TGTGCCAGCAGCTTGAGCTACGAGCAGTACTTC; CDR3aa: CASSLSYEQYF
d_gene: NA; abundance: NA; v_gene: TRBV20-1; j_gene: TRBJ2-5; CDR3nt: TGCAGTGCTAGGAGGGAGACCCAGTACTTC; CDR3aa: CSARRETQYF